The rows below give T cell receptor beta chains drawn from one sample of a study of regulatory T cells in long-lasting Graves disease. TCRdb ran MiXCR on the multiplex PCR reads and lists one entry per CDR3 protein. This table holds about 460,000 distinct CDR3 sequences, approximately 15% found once. The data also belong to a second study, concerning T cells in Graves' hyperthyroidism and ophthalmopathy.

The material was peripheral blood mononuclear cells (PBMCs), obtained at new diagnosis, from a patient treated with antithyroid drugs. All receptors come from a woman between 45 and 60 years old with Graves disease. Both conserved end residues are part of each CDR3.

>TRBJ2-7|TRBV28
CASSPRFDEQYF
>TRBJ2-5|TRBV28
CASRGGRRKQETQYF
>TRBJ2-3|TRBV15
CATRDPGTDTQYF
>TRBJ2-1|TRBV5-1
CASSFRGEAPYEQFF
>TRBJ1-5|TRBV30
CAWSPGSSNQPQHF
>TRBJ2-1|TRBV6-2/TRBV6-3
CASFRGSGNEQFF
>TRBJ1-5|TRBV20-1
CSAIPGTGVGQPHHF
>TRBJ2-7|TRBV7-2
CASSLEGTRPKYF
>TRBJ2-7|TRBV19
CASSGLAGVTYEQYF
>TRBJ1-4|TRBV6-1
CASRFPGVNEKLFF
>TRBJ1-6|TRBV30
CAWSVRAGMYSPLHF
>TRBJ2-3|TRBV11-1
CASSFLAGPTDTQYF
>TRBJ2-7|TRBV28
CASNKSGSGTSTYEQYF
>TRBJ2-3|TRBV10-3
CAISTAGDTQYF
>TRBJ2-7|TRBV5-1
CASSLEETYEQYF
>TRBJ2-5|TRBV10-2
CASSGAGKETQYF
>TRBJ2-1|TRBV6-2/TRBV6-3
CASSPPFTNNEQFF
>TRBJ2-3|TRBV30
CAWSVDAYTQYF
>TRBJ2-3|TRBV12-3/TRBV12-4
CASSFLLAGAGDTQYF
>TRBJ2-5|TRBV20-1
CSALLAGVSYEQYF
>TRBJ2-7|TRBV5-1
CASSLYSGLAYEQYF
>TRBJ2-7|TRBV18
CASSPRGDLRQYF
>TRBJ2-5|TRBV5-1
CASSLATGQQETQYF
>TRBJ2-7|TRBV13
CASSLGWAGTYEQYF
>TRBJ1-4|TRBV24-1
CATSDARGGHEKLFF
>TRBJ2-1|TRBV2
CASKPGLAGYNEQFF
>TRBJ1-1|TRBV19
CASSIEAGLNTEAFF
>TRBJ2-4|TRBV29-1
CSVEEARVALGAKNIQYF
>TRBJ2-1|TRBV2
CASSEGTSGDNEQFF
>TRBJ2-1|TRBV7-9
CASRHKREGPDNEQFF
>TRBJ2-3|TRBV6-4
CASSENGAGDTQYF
>TRBJ2-3|TRBV7-3
CASSQVKADTQYF
>TRBJ2-5|TRBV11-1
CASRINLGGETQYF
>TRBJ2-1|TRBV7-9
CASSLARGRLFEQFF
>TRBJ2-3|TRBV7-3
CASSLNGLVADTQYF
>TRBJ1-5|TRBV10-3
CAISAGTGQPQHF
>TRBJ2-3|TRBV7-2
CASSLLGADRAITDTQYF
>TRBJ2-3|TRBV28
CASSFGGSPTDTQYF
>TRBJ2-1|TRBV24-1
CATSEGHQYEQFF
>TRBJ2-1|TRBV11-2
CASSSVGYNEQFF
>TRBJ2-7|TRBV4-1
CASSPPPDGTSLPGGEQYF
>TRBJ2-1|TRBV7-3
CASSLPTGRSGNEQFF
>TRBJ2-7|TRBV5-1
CASSLGVGAGAGEQYF
>TRBJ1-5|TRBV2
CASSGDGYQPQHF
>TRBJ2-7|TRBV5-6
CASSFGGGRYEQYF